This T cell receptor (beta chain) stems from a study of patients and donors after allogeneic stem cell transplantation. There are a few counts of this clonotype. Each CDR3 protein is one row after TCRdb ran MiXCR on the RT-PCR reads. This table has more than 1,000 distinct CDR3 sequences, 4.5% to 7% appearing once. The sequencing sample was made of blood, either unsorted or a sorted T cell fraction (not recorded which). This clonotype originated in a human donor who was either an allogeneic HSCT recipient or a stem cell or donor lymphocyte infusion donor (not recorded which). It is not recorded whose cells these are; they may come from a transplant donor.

The CDR3 spells CSGEKAYEQYF. The CDR3 region has the DNA TGCAGTGGGGAGAAAGCATACGAGCAGTACTTC. This chain links TRBV20-1 with TRBJ2-7; D might be TRBD2 (5 bases). V was shortened by 7 bases and J by 4 bases, with 11 bases between the two germline ends. This CDR3 has 11 amino acids. Germline CDR1 DFQATT, CDR2 SNEGSKA (reference sequence).